The 13 T cell receptor beta chains in this list originate from one sample, sequenced in a study of Ad26.COV2.S vaccination and SARS-CoV-2 variants. Produced via immunoSEQ multiplex PCR; TCRdb's table is partial and in-frame only. The repertoire holds 400,000 to 450,000 clones, with roughly 88% as singletons. Treatment defined: around 19 received Ad26.COV2.S at low or high dose, single or two shots; five or six received placebo; per-sample allocation not given. Each sample was drawn 63 days after the first injection (of vaccine or placebo). The sample was peripheral blood, taken in a trial of Ad26.COV2.S vaccine versus placebo. All receptors derive from a person aged 18-60 years who received the Ad26.COV2.S COVID-19 vaccine or a placebo.

The gene calls are TRBV3-1 (or the pseudogene TRBV3-2) and TRBJ2-1, with 7 positions matching TRBD2. In germline, CDR1 is LGHDT, CDR2 YNNKEL (reference sequence). CDR3 length equals 15 residues. V dropped 1 base and J dropped 9; count of bases not matched to a gene: 9. CDR3 protein: CASSQGVAGGIEQFF. DNA for the CDR3: TGTGCCAGCAGCCAAGGGGTAGCGGGCGGTATTGAGCAGTTCTTC.

V usage is TRBV28 and J usage is TRBJ2-5; the D is unclear. The V gene lost 2 bases and the J gene lost 7 bases, with 8 bases spanning the gap. Germline CDR1 and CDR2: MDHEN and SYDVKM. The CDR3 contains 12 residues. DNA for the CDR3: TGTGCCAGCAGTTTAAGTCTTGGGACCCAGTACTTC. It translates to CASSLSLGTQYF.

The chain uses TRBV7-8 and TRBJ2-1, with 7 bases aligning to TRBD2. The germline CDR1 and CDR2 sequences are SGHVS and FQNEAQ. CDR3 length: 17 amino acids. The V segment lost 2 bases and the J segment 3 bases; nucleotides outside the gene matches: 10. CDR3 sequence reads: CASSLQGGAGDYNEQFF. The DNA for the CDR3 is TGTGCCAGCAGCTTACAGGGCGGGGCGGGGGACTACAATGAGCAGTTCTTC.

This sequence joins TRBV9 and TRBJ1-5, with TRBD1 matching over 7 bases. The CDR3 is made up of 17 amino acids. Germline assignment: CDR1 SGDLS and CDR2 YYNGEE. Germline trimming cut 2 bases from V and 1 base from J; bases unmatched to any gene: 9. The CDR3 DNA is TGTGCCAGCAGCGTCCACTTACAGGGGATGAGCAATCAGCCCCAGCATTTT. It translates to CASSVHLQGMSNQPQHF. Together with reference TRBV9 and TRBJ1-5, the CDR3 gives the full variable domain: DSGVTQTPKHLITATGQRVTLRCSPRSGDLSVYWYQQSLDQGLQFLIQYYNGEERAKGNILERFSAQQFPDLHSELNLSSLELGDSALYFCASSVHLQGMSNQPQHFGDGTRLSIL.

This chain links TRBV7-2 with TRBJ2-7; maybe TRBD2 (6 bases). The V gene's germline CDR1 is SGHTA and CDR2 FQGNSA. The germline V and J ends were trimmed by 2 bases and 3 bases, with 14 bases remaining between them. The CDR3 loop spans 15 amino acids. The CDR3 region has the DNA TGTGCCAGCAGCTTACCTAGCGATTTAGGCTACGAGCAGTACTTC. Encoded protein: CASSLPSDLGYEQYF.

A few counts support this clone. This chain joins TRBV9 and TRBJ2-7, with TRBD2 matching 11 bases. Per germline, CDR1 SGDLS and CDR2 YYNGEE. This CDR3 region has 15 residues. With V trimmed by 1 base and J by 6 bases, 6 bases remained unmatched. CDR3 DNA: TGTGCCAGCAGCGTAAACGGACTAGCGGGTGGCGAGCAGTACTTC. As protein: CASSVNGLAGGEQYF.

V is TRBV29-1 and J is TRBJ2-1; D may correspond to TRBD1 or TRBD2 (7 bases each). V was pared by 6 bases and J by 6 bases, with 18 bases between. Per germline, CDR1 SQVTM and CDR2 ANQGSEA. CDR3 length: 14 residues. CDR3 DNA sequence: TGCAGCGTGGGCTGGTCAGGGGGGGTCAATGAGCAGTTCTTC. It codes for CSVGWSGGVNEQFF.

The genes are TRBV3-1 (or the pseudogene TRBV3-2) and TRBJ1-2; D is undetermined. V lost 2 bases, J lost 2 bases, and 6 bases lay in between. CDR3 length: 13 residues. Germline V gene sequence: CDR1 LGHDT, CDR2 YNNKEL (reference sequence). Here the CDR3 reads CASSQQENYGYTF. The CDR3 DNA reads TGTGCCAGCAGCCAACAGGAGAACTATGGCTACACCTTC.

The chain uses TRBV6-5 and TRBJ2-1; D unclear. CDR1 is MNHEY, CDR2 SVGAGI, per germline. The CDR3 totals 14 residues. Deletions cut 6 bases from V and 4 bases from J, with 13 bases between. The CDR3 loop reads CASSSRAAYNEQFF. CDR3 sequence (DNA): TGTGCCAGCAGCTCCCGGGCAGCTTACAATGAGCAGTTCTTC.

This clone was detected only once. This chain links TRBV11-1 with TRBJ1-1; D unclear. V dropped 2 bases and J dropped 1 base, with 11 bases sitting between them. CDR1 and CDR2 from the germline V gene are SGHAT and FQDESV (reference sequence). The CDR3 has 15 amino acids. The CDR3 DNA is TGTGCCAGCAGCTTAAGATCGGCCCAGAACACTGAAGCTTTCTTT. It specifies CASSLRSAQNTEAFF.

V usage is TRBV7-9 and J usage is TRBJ2-1; TRBD1 might be the D (5 bases). In germline, CDR1 is SEHNR, CDR2 FQNEAQ (reference sequence). The V end lost 1 base, the J end lost 8 bases, and 15 bases lay between the germline ends. The CDR3 totals 15 residues. The chain's CDR3 is CASSLGLALGDEQFF. The CDR3 bases are TGTGCCAGCAGCTTAGGCCTGGCCCTAGGGGATGAGCAGTTCTTC.

This chain joins TRBV27 and TRBJ2-1; 9 positions agree with TRBD1. The V gene end was trimmed by 5 bases and the J gene end by 0 bases; junction bases not matched to a gene: 14. CDR1 is MNHEY and CDR2 is SMNVEV in the germline V gene (reference sequence). The CDR3 has 19 residues. This chain's CDR3 is CASSQGQGEGESSYNEQFF. The DNA for the CDR3 is TGTGCCAGCAGTCAGGGACAGGGAGAGGGGGAAAGCTCCTACAATGAGCAGTTCTTC.

A word on this clone: Other DNA sequences in the sample encode the same CDR3. The chain employs TRBV7-2 and TRBJ2-2; 7 positions agree with TRBD2. The CDR3 is made up of 15 amino acids. V shed 0 bases and J 3 bases; nucleotides not matched to a gene: 1. Germline values: CDR1 SGHTA, CDR2 FQGNSA. The CDR3 region has the DNA TGTGCCAGCAGCTTAGCGGGAGGGGACACCGGGGAGCTGTTTTTT. This codes for CASSLAGGDTGELFF.